This T cell receptor beta chain was observed in a study of blood T cell repertoires in COVID-19. Profiling relied on immunoSEQ multiplex PCR, and the TCRdb table lists in-frame clones only, not all of them. The profile covers 120,000 to 150,000 clones, with roughly 87% appearing a single time and approximately 0.98% taken by the ten largest. The CDR3 contains 13 residues. Trimming cost V 2 bases and J 5 bases, with 9 bases left between them. Germline lookup yields CDR1 MNHEY and CDR2 SVGAGI. Concerning this clone: This specimen includes other DNA sequences encoding the same CDR3.

This TCR derives from a woman in her 50s with acute or convalescent COVID-19. Specimen: peripheral blood. The chain employs TRBV6-5 and TRBJ1-2; D perhaps matches TRBD1 (6 bases). In nucleotides, the CDR3 is TGTGCCAGCAGTTACCCGGACAGTTATGGCTACACCTTC. The encoded protein is CASSYPDSYGYTF.